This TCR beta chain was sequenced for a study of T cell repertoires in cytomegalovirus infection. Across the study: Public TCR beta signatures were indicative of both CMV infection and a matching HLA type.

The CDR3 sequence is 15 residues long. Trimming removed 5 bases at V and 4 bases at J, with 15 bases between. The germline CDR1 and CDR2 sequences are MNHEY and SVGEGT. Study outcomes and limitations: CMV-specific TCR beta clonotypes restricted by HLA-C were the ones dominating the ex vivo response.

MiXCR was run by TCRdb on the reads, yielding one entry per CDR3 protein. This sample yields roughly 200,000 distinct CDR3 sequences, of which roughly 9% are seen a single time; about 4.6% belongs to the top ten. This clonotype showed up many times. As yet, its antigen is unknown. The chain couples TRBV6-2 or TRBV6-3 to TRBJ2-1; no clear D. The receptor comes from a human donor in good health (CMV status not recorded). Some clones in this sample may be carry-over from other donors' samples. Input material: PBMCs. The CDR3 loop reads CASSPRSRSYNEQFF. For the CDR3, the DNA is TGTGCCAGCAGTCCCCGATCGAGATCGTACAATGAGCAGTTCTTC.